The rows below give T cell receptor beta chains drawn from one sample of a study of T cells in Graves' hyperthyroidism and ophthalmopathy. TCRdb analysed the multiplex PCR reads with MiXCR anew, one entry per CDR3 protein. The sample includes roughly 700,000 distinct CDR3 sequences, about 15% of them seen just once. Input material: blood. These receptors were obtained from a young woman with Graves' hyperthyroidism. The CDR3 runs from the conserved cysteine through the conserved F or W. A D gene is named only where the DNA matches it firmly. The size entry is marked missing in some rows and otherwise reads once, few, many or a size class.

J,V,D,size,CDR3,DNA
TRBJ1-1,TRBV2,NA,many,CASSEQLNTEAFF,TGTGCCAGCAGTGAACAGTTGAACACTGAAGCTTTCTTT
TRBJ1-5,TRBV2,TRBD1,many,CASRGQGRQPQHF,TGTGCCAGCAGGGGACAGGGTAGGCAGCCCCAGCATTTT
TRBJ1-2,TRBV7-6,NA,many,CASSLAEQGDGYTF,TGTGCCAGCAGCTTAGCGGAACAGGGAGATGGCTACACCTTC
TRBJ2-7,TRBV20-1,NA,many,CSARDQGLAPYEQYF,TGCAGTGCTAGAGATCAGGGGCTAGCTCCCTACGAGCAGTACTTC
TRBJ1-5,TRBV6-1,NA,NA,CASGRINNQPQHF,TGTGCCAGCGGACGGATTAACAATCAGCCCCAGCATTTT
TRBJ2-2,TRBV24-1,TRBD1,few,CATSTSRDRASGELFF,TGTGCCACTTCTACAAGTCGGGACAGGGCAAGCGGGGAGCTGTTTTTT
TRBJ1-2,TRBV29-1,TRBD1,few,CSVAGTGYGYTF,TGCAGCGTCGCCGGGACAGGGTATGGCTACACCTTC
TRBJ2-7,TRBV20-1,NA,NA,CSARASGTKDYEQYF,TGCAGTGCTAGGGCCTCCGGGACAAAAGACTACGAGCAGTACTTC
TRBJ2-5,TRBV7-9,TRBD2,few,CASSSPSGREETQYF,TGTGCCAGCAGCTCCCCTAGCGGGAGGGAAGAGACCCAGTACTTC
TRBJ2-7,TRBV29-1,TRBD1,many,CSVTGQGFGEQYF,TGCAGCGTAACCGGACAGGGATTCGGTGAGCAGTACTTC
TRBJ2-5,TRBV20-1,NA,NA,CSATGRRGETQYF,TGCAGTGCCACGGGACGCAGGGGAGAGACCCAGTACTTC
TRBJ2-7,TRBV28,TRBD2,many,CASIQGGGYFASYEQYF,TGTGCCAGCATCCAAGGCGGGGGATATTTCGCATCCTACGAGCAGTACTTC
TRBJ2-2,TRBV6-1,NA,many,CASSELGVAGELFF,TGTGCCAGCAGTGAATTAGGGGTGGCCGGGGAGCTGTTTTTT
TRBJ2-1,TRBV11-2,TRBD2,many,CASSLAGGTRFNEQFF,TGTGCCAGCAGCTTAGCGGGGGGGACTAGATTCAATGAGCAGTTCTTC
TRBJ1-5,TRBV4-1,NA,few,CASSQERASNQPQHF,TGCGCCAGCAGCCAAGAAAGGGCCAGCAATCAGCCCCAGCATTTT
TRBJ2-5,TRBV29-1,TRBD1,many,CSVRQGSQETQYF,TGCAGCGTTCGACAGGGTTCTCAAGAGACCCAGTACTTC
TRBJ2-3,TRBV11-2,NA,many,CASSFRSGTDTQYF,TGTGCCAGCAGCTTCAGAAGCGGCACAGATACGCAGTATTTT
TRBJ2-7,TRBV10-3,TRBD1,NA,CAISLGTDQAYEQYF,TGTGCCATCAGCCTCGGGACAGACCAAGCCTACGAGCAGTACTTC
TRBJ1-6,TRBV4-1,TRBD1,few,CASSQDRTGTYSPLHF,TGCGCCAGCAGCCAAGATCGGACAGGGACCTACTCACCCCTCCACTTT
TRBJ1-1,TRBV10-3,NA,NA,CAITQSPDLGTEAFF,TGTGCCATCACCCAAAGTCCCGATTTGGGCACTGAAGCTTTCTTT
TRBJ2-1,TRBV20-1,NA,few,CSARTTASPYNEQFF,TGCAGTGCAAGGACTACCGCAAGTCCCTACAATGAGCAGTTCTTC
TRBJ2-7,TRBV5-1,NA,few,CASSPSWGAFSYEQYF,TGCGCCAGCAGCCCGTCTTGGGGGGCTTTCTCCTACGAGCAGTACTTC
TRBJ2-7,TRBV10-2,TRBD2,few,CASSGGGIGLSSYEQYF,TGCGCCAGCAGTGGGGGGGGGATCGGCCTCAGCTCCTACGAGCAGTACTTC
TRBJ2-1,TRBV7-3,NA,few,CASSFTGSNEQFF,TGTGCCAGCAGCTTTACAGGGAGCAATGAGCAGTTCTTC
TRBJ2-2,TRBV11-2,NA,NA,CASSPTRSTLSGELFF,TGTGCCAGCAGCCCCACCCGCTCCACCTTGTCCGGGGAGCTGTTTTTT
TRBJ1-6,TRBV3-1,TRBD1,NA,CASSQPGGEMALHF,TGTGCCAGCAGCCAGCCAGGGGGCGAGATGGCCCTCCACTTT
TRBJ1-1,TRBV5-4,NA,few,CASSPEAGMNTEAFF,TGTGCCAGCAGCCCGGAGGCGGGTATGAACACTGAAGCTTTCTTT
TRBJ2-7,TRBV27,NA,many,CASSLSMQINYEQYF,TGTGCCAGCAGTTTATCGATGCAGATCAACTACGAGCAGTACTTC
TRBJ2-3,TRBV11-3,TRBD1,many,CASSPGTGVWDTQYF,TGTGCCAGCAGCCCCGGGACAGGGGTCTGGGATACGCAGTATTTT
TRBJ2-2,TRBV30,NA,many,CAWSVLGGPGELFF,TGTGCCTGGAGTGTACTAGGAGGGCCCGGGGAGCTGTTTTTT
TRBJ1-4,TRBV5-1,NA,NA,CASSTGRRVEKLFF,TGCGCCAGCAGCACCGGACGGAGGGTCGAAAAACTGTTTTTT
TRBJ1-2,TRBV6-1,NA,many,CASSEVGTYGYTF,TGTGCCAGCAGTGAAGTGGGCACCTATGGCTACACCTTC
TRBJ1-2,TRBV4-1,NA,NA,CASTPRVTADNYGYTF,TGCGCCAGCACTCCAAGAGTTACAGCGGATAACTATGGCTACACCTTC
TRBJ2-3,TRBV5-1,NA,many,CASRDFQLGDTQYF,TGCGCCAGCCGGGACTTTCAACTGGGAGATACGCAGTATTTT
TRBJ2-3,TRBV11-2,NA,many,CASSLGWHTDTQYF,TGTGCCAGCAGCTTAGGATGGCACACAGATACGCAGTATTTT
TRBJ2-5,TRBV29-1,NA,NA,CSGLTAPETQYF,TGCAGCGGATTGACAGCCCCAGAGACCCAGTACTTC
TRBJ2-7,TRBV28,TRBD2,few,CASSPGTSGRNEQYF,TGTGCCAGCAGTCCGGGGACTAGCGGGAGGAACGAGCAGTACTTC
TRBJ2-3,TRBV20-1,NA,few,CSALGGDTQYF,TGCAGTGCCCTCGGGGGAGATACGCAGTATTTT
TRBJ1-5,TRBV28,TRBD1,NA,CASSRGTGGVNQPQHF,TGTGCCAGCAGCCGGGGGACAGGAGGTGTCAATCAGCCCCAGCATTTT
TRBJ2-4,TRBV28,NA,NA,CASSLPRLAKNIQYF,TGTGCCAGCAGTTTGCCCCGCCTAGCCAAAAACATTCAGTACTTC
TRBJ1-1,TRBV6-1,NA,few,CASSRGVTMNTEAFF,TGTGCCAGCAGCAGGGGAGTAACCATGAACACTGAAGCTTTCTTT
TRBJ1-4,TRBV27,TRBD1,NA,CATGTGGLLTNEKLFF,TGTGCCACCGGGACAGGGGGTCTCCTAACTAATGAAAAACTGTTTTTT
TRBJ1-4,TRBV29-1,TRBD1,NA,CSVERQGENEKLFF,TGCAGCGTGGAAAGACAGGGGGAGAATGAAAAACTGTTTTTT
TRBJ1-1,TRBV6-1,NA,NA,CASSRQAGNTEAFF,TGTGCCAGCAGTAGACAGGCGGGGAACACTGAAGCTTTCTTT
TRBJ2-1,TRBV20-1,TRBD2,NA,CSAGGLAGGKISYNEQFF,TGCAGTGCTGGGGGACTAGCGGGAGGGAAAATTTCCTACAATGAGCAGTTCTTC